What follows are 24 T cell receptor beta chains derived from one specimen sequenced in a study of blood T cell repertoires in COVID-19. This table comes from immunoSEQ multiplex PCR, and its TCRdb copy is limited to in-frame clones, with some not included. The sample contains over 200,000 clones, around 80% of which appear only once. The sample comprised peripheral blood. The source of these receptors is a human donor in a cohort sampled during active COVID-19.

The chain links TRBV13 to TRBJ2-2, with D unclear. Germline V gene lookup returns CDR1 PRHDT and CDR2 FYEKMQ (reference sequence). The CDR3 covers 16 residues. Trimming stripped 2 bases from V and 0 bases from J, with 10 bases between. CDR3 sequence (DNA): TGTGCCAGCAGCTTAACCGAACTCGCGAACACCGGGGAGCTGTTTTTT. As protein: CASSLTELANTGELFF.

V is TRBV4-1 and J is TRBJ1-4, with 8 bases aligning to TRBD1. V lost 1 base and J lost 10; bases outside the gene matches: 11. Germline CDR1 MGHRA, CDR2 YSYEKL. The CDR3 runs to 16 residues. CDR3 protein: CASSQVGGQGPAKLFF. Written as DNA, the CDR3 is TGCGCCAGCAGCCAAGTTGGAGGACAGGGACCGGCAAAACTGTTTTTT.

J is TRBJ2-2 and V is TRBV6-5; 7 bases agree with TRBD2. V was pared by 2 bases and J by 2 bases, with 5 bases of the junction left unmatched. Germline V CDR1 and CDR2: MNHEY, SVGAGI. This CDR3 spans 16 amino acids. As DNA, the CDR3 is TGTGCCAGCAGTTACCCGGCTAGCGGAAACACCGGGGAGCTGTTTTTT. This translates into CASSYPASGNTGELFF.

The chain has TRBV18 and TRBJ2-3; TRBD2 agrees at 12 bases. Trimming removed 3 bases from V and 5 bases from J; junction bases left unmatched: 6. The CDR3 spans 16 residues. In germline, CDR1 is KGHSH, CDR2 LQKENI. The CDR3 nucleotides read TGTGCCAGCTCACCCGGACTAGCGGGATTCGGAGATACGCAGTATTTT. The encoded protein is CASSPGLAGFGDTQYF.

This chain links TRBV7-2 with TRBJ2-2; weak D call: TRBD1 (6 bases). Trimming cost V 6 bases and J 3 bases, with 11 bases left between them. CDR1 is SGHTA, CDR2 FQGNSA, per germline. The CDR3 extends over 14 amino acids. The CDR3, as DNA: TGTGCCAGCAGTACACAGGGTTACACCGGGGAGCTGTTTTTT. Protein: CASSTQGYTGELFF.

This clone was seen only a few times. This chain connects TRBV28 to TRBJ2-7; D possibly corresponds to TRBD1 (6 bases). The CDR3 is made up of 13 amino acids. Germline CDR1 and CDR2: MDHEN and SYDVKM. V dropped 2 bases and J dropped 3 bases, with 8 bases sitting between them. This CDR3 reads CASSLEDSYEQYF. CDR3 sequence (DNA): TGTGCCAGCAGTTTAGAGGACAGCTACGAGCAGTACTTC.

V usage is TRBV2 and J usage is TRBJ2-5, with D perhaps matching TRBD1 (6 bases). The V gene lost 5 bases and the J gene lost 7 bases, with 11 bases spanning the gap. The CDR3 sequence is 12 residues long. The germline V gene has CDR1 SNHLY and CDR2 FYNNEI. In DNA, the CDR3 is TGTGCCAGCAGTACAGGGTCCCGGACCCAGTACTTC. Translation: CASSTGSRTQYF.

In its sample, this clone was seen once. The CDR3 DNA sequence: TGTGCCAGCAGCACGGAGAGGGGGCTGGACTATGGCTACACCTTC. It is translated as CASSTERGLDYGYTF. The rearrangement links TRBV7-8 to TRBJ1-2; the match to TRBD1 covers 7 bases. This CDR3 has 15 residues. Germline values: CDR1 SGHVS, CDR2 FQNEAQ. After removal of 5 bases from V and 3 bases from J, the junction contained 9 bases not matched to a gene.

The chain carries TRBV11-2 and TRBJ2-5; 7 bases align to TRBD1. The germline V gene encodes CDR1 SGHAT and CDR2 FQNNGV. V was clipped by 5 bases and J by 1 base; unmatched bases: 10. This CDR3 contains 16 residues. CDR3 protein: CASSPRDSFFQETQYF. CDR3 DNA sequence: TGTGCCAGCAGCCCGAGGGACAGTTTCTTCCAAGAGACCCAGTACTTC.

The CDR3 bases are TGTGCCAGCAGTTACGGGGGCGCGGGGGCCAACGTCCTGACTTTC. Its protein is CASSYGGAGANVLTF. The genes are TRBV6-6 and TRBJ2-6, with D possibly TRBD1 on 6 matching bases. CDR3 length: 15 amino acids. V shed 2 bases and J shed 4 bases, with 9 bases lying between them. The germline V gene encodes CDR1 MNHNY and CDR2 SVGAGI (reference sequence).

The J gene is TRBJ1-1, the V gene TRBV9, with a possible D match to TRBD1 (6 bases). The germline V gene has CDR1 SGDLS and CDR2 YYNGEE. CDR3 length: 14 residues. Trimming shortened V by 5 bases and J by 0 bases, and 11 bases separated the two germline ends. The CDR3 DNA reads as TGTGCCAGCAGTGCAGGGGTAATGAACACTGAAGCTTTCTTT. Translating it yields CASSAGVMNTEAFF.

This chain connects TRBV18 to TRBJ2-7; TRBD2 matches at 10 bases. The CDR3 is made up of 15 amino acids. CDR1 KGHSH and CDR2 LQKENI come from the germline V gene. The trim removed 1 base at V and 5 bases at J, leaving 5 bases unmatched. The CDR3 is CASSPLTSGNNEQYF. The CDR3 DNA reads TGTGCCAGCTCACCACTCACTAGCGGGAACAACGAGCAGTACTTC.

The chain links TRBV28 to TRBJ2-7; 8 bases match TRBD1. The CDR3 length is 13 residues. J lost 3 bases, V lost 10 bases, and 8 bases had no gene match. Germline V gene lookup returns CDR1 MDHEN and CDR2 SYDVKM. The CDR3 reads CATPGQDFYEQYF. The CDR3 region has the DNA TGTGCCACCCCGGGACAGGACTTCTACGAGCAGTACTTC.

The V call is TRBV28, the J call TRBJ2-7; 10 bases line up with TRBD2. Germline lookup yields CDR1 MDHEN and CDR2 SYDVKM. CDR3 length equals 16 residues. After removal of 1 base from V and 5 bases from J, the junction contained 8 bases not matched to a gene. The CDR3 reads CASSLFPAGGPNEQYF. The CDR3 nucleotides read TGTGCCAGCAGTTTATTCCCAGCGGGAGGGCCCAACGAGCAGTACTTC.

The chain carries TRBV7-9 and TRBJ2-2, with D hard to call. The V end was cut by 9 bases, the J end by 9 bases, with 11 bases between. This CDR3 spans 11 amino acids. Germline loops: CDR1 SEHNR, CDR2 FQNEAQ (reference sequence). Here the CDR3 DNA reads TGTGCCAGTCTTTCGAGGTGGGAGCTGTTTTTT. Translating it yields CASLSRWELFF. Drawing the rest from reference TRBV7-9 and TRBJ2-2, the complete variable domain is DTGVSQNPRHKITKRGQNVTFRCDPISEHNRLYWYRQTLGQGPEFLTYFQNEAQLEKSRLLSDRFSAERPKGSFSTLEIQRTEQGDSAMYLCASLSRWELFFGEGSRLTVL.

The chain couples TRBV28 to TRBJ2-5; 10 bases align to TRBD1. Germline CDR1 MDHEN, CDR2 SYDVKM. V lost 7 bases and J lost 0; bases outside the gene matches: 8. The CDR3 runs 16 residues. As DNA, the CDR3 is TGTGCCAGCACCCACGGGGACAGGGGACACCAAGAGACCCAGTACTTC. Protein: CASTHGDRGHQETQYF. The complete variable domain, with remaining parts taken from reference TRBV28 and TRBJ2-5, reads DVKVTQSSRYLVKRTGEKVFLECVQDMDHENMFWYRQDPGLGLRLIYFSYDVKMKEKGDIPEGYSVSREKKERFSLILESASTNQTSMYLCASTHGDRGHQETQYFGPGTRLLVL.

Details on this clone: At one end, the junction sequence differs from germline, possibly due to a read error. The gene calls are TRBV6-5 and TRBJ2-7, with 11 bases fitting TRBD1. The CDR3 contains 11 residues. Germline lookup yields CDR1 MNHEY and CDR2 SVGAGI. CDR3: CASSSDRGLSF. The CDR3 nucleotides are TGTGCCAGCAGCTCGGACAGGGGGCTTTCCTTC.

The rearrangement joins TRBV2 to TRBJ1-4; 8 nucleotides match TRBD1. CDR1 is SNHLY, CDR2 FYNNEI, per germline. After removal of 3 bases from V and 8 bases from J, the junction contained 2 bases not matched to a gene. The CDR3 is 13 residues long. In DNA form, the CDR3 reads TGTGCCAGCAGTGACAGGGGGCGAGAAAAACTGTTTTTT. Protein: CASSDRGREKLFF.

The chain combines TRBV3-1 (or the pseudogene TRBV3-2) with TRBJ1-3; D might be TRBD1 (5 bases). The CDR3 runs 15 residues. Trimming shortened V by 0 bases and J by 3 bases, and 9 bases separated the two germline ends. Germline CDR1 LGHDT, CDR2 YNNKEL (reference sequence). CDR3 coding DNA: TGTGCCAGCAGCCAAGAAGAAGGGGTTGGAAACACCATATATTTT. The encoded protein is CASSQEEGVGNTIYF.

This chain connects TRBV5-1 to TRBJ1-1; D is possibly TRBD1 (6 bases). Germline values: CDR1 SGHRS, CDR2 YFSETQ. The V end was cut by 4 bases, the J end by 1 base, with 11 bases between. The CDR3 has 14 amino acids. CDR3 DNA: TGCGCCAGCAGCCAACAGGGATCGAACACTGAAGCTTTCTTT. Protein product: CASSQQGSNTEAFF.

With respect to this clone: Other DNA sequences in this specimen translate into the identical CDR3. The CDR3 loop reads CASSLAQGATYEQYF. CDR3 coding DNA: TGTGCCAGCAGCTTAGCGCAGGGGGCGACCTACGAGCAGTACTTC. The rearrangement uses TRBV7-9 and TRBJ2-7, with 8 bases lining up with TRBD1. The CDR3 covers 15 residues. Germline CDR1 and CDR2: SEHNR and FQNEAQ (reference sequence). V gave up 0 bases and J gave up 2 bases; unmatched junction bases: 3.

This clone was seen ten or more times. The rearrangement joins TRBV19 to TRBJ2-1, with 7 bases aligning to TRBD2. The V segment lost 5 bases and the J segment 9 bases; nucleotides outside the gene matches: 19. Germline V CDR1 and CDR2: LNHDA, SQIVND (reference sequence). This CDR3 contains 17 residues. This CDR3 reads CASSDWGLLTAGTEQFF. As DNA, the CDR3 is TGTGCCAGTAGTGATTGGGGACTACTAACCGCCGGGACTGAGCAGTTCTTC. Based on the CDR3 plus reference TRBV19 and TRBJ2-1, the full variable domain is DGGITQSPKYLFRKEGQNVTLSCEQNLNHDAMYWYRQDPGQGLRLIYYSQIVNDFQKGDIAEGYSVSREKKESFPLTVTSAQKNPTAFYLCASSDWGLLTAGTEQFFGPGTRLTVL.

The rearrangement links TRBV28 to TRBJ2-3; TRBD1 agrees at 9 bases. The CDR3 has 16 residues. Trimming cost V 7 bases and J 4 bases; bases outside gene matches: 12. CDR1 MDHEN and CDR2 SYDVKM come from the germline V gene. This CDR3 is CASNQLGQGNADTQYF. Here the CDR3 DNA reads TGTGCCAGCAACCAACTGGGACAGGGTAATGCAGATACGCAGTATTTT.

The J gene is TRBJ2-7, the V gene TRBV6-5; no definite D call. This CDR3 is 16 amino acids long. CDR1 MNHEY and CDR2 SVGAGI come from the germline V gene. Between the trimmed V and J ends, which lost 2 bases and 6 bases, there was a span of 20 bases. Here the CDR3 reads CASSYHNGPDAGEQYF. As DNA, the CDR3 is TGTGCCAGCAGTTACCATAATGGGCCTGATGCCGGCGAGCAGTACTTC.